These T cell receptor beta chains were read from a single sample in a study of shared clonotypes between healthy human individuals. Method: immunoSEQ multiplex PCR; TCRdb's copy keeps in-frame clones and lacks some. The data contain about 590,000 clones, 95% of them singletons. Input material: naive CD8+ T cells sorted from blood. The source of these receptors is a young woman in good health. CDR3s include the opening cysteine and the closing phenylalanine or tryptophan. Each record gives: V gene, clone size, CDR3 length, D gene, J gene, CDR3 protein, CDR3 DNA. A D gene is named only where the DNA matches it firmly. Clone size, where shown, is once, few, many, or a class for clones that have expanded.

TRBV28	few	12	-	TRBJ1-1	CASSLGATEAFF	TGTGCCAGCAGTTTGGGGGCCACTGAAGCTTTCTTT
TRBV19	once	15	-	TRBJ1-2	CASSIQRQDSPGYTF	TGTGCCAGTAGTATCCAACGACAGGATTCGCCTGGCTACACCTTC
TRBV6-6	-	14	-	TRBJ2-5	CASSLLGGLETQYF	TGTGCCAGCAGTCTTTTAGGGGGATTGGAGACCCAGTACTTC
TRBV5-6	-	15	-	TRBJ2-7	CASSYGTPDTYEQYF	TGTGCCAGCAGTTACGGGACTCCCGACACCTACGAGCAGTACTTC
TRBV11-1	-	14	-	TRBJ2-7	CASSLAQRPYEQYF	TGTGCCAGCAGCTTAGCCCAGCGGCCCTACGAGCAGTACTTC
TRBV6-6	-	15	TRBD1	TRBJ2-5	CASSYPGTGQETQYF	TGTGCCAGCAGTTACCCGGGGACAGGCCAAGAGACCCAGTACTTC
TRBV28	-	10	-	TRBJ2-7	CASGSYEQYF	TGTGCCAGCGGCTCCTACGAGCAGTACTTC
TRBV2	-	16	TRBD1	TRBJ1-5	CASSELGQGVHQPQHF	TGTGCCAGCAGTGAATTGGGACAGGGTGTTCATCAGCCCCAGCATTTT
TRBV11-2	few	11	-	TRBJ2-7	CASSETYEQYF	TGTGCCAGCAGCGAAACCTACGAGCAGTACTTC
TRBV7-2	-	16	-	TRBJ2-1	CASSLRSVGARNEQFF	TGTGCCAGCAGCTTACGATCCGTAGGGGCCCGCAATGAGCAGTTCTTC